This T cell receptor (beta chain) was profiled in a study of shared clonotypes between healthy human individuals. Study-wide background: A donor's plate count was three for CD4 naive and three for CD4 memory; CD8 naive had two and CD8 memory one. Study-wide results and limits: It was the non-shared clonotypes that had lower generation probabilities than clonotypes shared by all four donors.

Assay used: immunoSEQ multiplex PCR; TCRdb lists only in-frame clones, some missing. The profile shows millions of clones, 85% to 95% of them singletons. Selected positively for CCR7 and CD45RO-negative, naive CD8 cells excluded terminally differentiated effector memory CD45RA+ cells. The CDR3 has 17 amino acids. The germline V gene has CDR1 MDHEN and CDR2 SYDVKM. V trimming: 3 bases; J trimming: 0 bases; junction bases outside the gene matches: 5. As concerns this clone: Its specificity is unknown.

The rearrangement links TRBV28 to TRBJ2-7; 13 nucleotides match TRBD2. What was sequenced was naive CD8+ T cells from PBMCs. The TCR comes from a man between 18 and 35 years old in good health. Some clones in this sample may be carry-over from other donors' samples. The CDR3 reads CASSLGTSGTTSYEQYF. CDR3 in DNA: TGTGCCAGCAGTTTGGGGACTAGCGGGACAACCTCCTACGAGCAGTACTTC.